The sequence of this T cell receptor beta chain was determined in a study of spatial heterogeneity in lung cancer. Study-level points and caveats: In tumors, expanded intratumoral alpha and beta TCR counts tracked mutation counts.

This clonotype was observed many times. The antigen is undetermined. Time point described: sample taken at primary tumor resection. The approximately 67 donors had untreated early-stage non-small cell lung cancer. No cell sorting; template was whole RNA from tumor, lung tissue or PBMC. Each CDR3 protein is one row after TCRdb ran MiXCR on the 5' RACE reads. The table records approximately 11,000 distinct CDR3 sequences, around 8% of them present only once. Material: lung tumor tissue, obtained at surgery. The source is a female donor with early-stage non-small cell lung cancer.

CDR3 sequence: CASSLGDRGQETQYF. The CDR3, as DNA: TGTGCCAGCAGCCTGGGGGACAGGGGGCAAGAGACCCAGTACTTC. The chain uses TRBV5-8 and TRBJ2-5; 11 bases line up with TRBD1. The V gene end was trimmed by 4 bases and the J gene end by 2 bases; junction bases not matched to a gene: 4. CDR3 length equals 15 residues. From germline, CDR1 is SGHTS and CDR2 YDEGEE.